One sample yielded the 5 T cell receptor beta chains listed below, sequenced in a study of blood T cell repertoires in COVID-19. Method: immunoSEQ multiplex PCR; TCRdb's copy keeps in-frame clones and lacks some. The sample includes around 300,000 clones, more than 75% of them seen just once. Material: PBMCs or T cells enriched from blood (not recorded which). The receptor set was obtained from a woman between 18 and 29 years old who had recovered from COVID-19.

The CDR3 region has the DNA TGCAGCGTTGTTGGACAGACTAGCACAGATACGCAGTATTTT. It yields the protein CSVVGQTSTDTQYF. This chain links TRBV29-1 with TRBJ2-3, with D possibly matching TRBD1 (6 bases). The V gene lost 4 bases and the J gene lost 0 bases, with 11 bases spanning the gap. Looked up from germline, CDR1 is SQVTM and CDR2 is ANQGSEA. CDR3 size: 14 residues.

In its sample, this clone was seen a few times. This chain uses TRBV5-4 with TRBJ1-4, with D uncertain. The V end lost 4 bases, the J end lost 8 bases, and 9 bases lay between the germline ends. This CDR3 is built from 12 residues. Germline values: CDR1 SGHNT, CDR2 YYREEE (reference sequence). The chain's CDR3 is CASSPRGEKLFF. In nucleotides, the CDR3 is TGTGCCAGCAGCCCCCGTGGCGAAAAACTGTTTTTT.

The chain has TRBV9 and TRBJ2-7, with TRBD1 identical over 8 bases. Germline loops: CDR1 SGDLS, CDR2 YYNGEE. V lost 0 bases to trimming and J lost 2 bases; unmatched junction nucleotides: 7. This CDR3 is built from 16 residues. CDR3 residues: CASSVAGTGGAYEQYF. The CDR3 region has the DNA TGTGCCAGCAGCGTAGCCGGGACAGGTGGGGCCTACGAGCAGTACTTC. The full variable domain, with the rest looked up from reference TRBV9 and TRBJ2-7, is DSGVTQTPKHLITATGQRVTLRCSPRSGDLSVYWYQQSLDQGLQFLIQYYNGEERAKGNILERFSAQQFPDLHSELNLSSLELGDSALYFCASSVAGTGGAYEQYFGPGTRLTVT.

This chain links TRBV18 with TRBJ2-2; D possibly corresponds to TRBD2 (5 bases). The CDR3 spans 16 residues. Germline-derived CDR1 and CDR2 are KGHSH and LQKENI. V lost 2 bases to trimming and J lost 1 base, with 11 bases between them. CDR3 coding DNA: TGTGCCAGCTCACCATCGACGGGGATGAACACCGGGGAGCTGTTTTTT. Translating it yields CASSPSTGMNTGELFF.

This chain links TRBV7-9 with TRBJ1-6; no firm D call. This CDR3 has 14 residues. Trimming took off 6 bases at V and 0 bases at J, with 6 bases between the two ends. Germline CDR1 reads SEHNR; CDR2 reads FQNEAQ (reference sequence). The CDR3 sequence: CASRVSSYNSPLHF. The CDR3 nucleotides are TGTGCCAGCAGGGTGAGCTCCTATAATTCACCCCTCCACTTT.